The 21 T cell receptor beta chains listed next were all sequenced from one sample in a study of cytomegalovirus exposure and HLA in healthy donors. PCR amplification relied on 60 Vbeta primers (plus 13 Jbeta primers). Libraries were prepared by immunoSEQ multiplex PCR; TCRdb keeps only in-frame clonotypes and omits some of them. Seen here are around 64,000 clones, 60% to 80% observed once, and the top ten hold about a fifth. Sequenced: PBMCs. These receptors were taken from a woman under 40 in good health and CMV-seropositive.

The chain carries TRBV7-9 and TRBJ1-1, with D possibly TRBD1 on 5 matching bases. V lost 3 bases, J lost 4 bases, and 9 bases lay in between. CDR3 length equals 13 residues. Germline-derived CDR1 and CDR2 are SEHNR and FQNEAQ (reference sequence). This CDR3 is CASSLGGPTEAFF. The DNA of the CDR3 is TGTGCCAGCAGCTTGGGGGGACCCACTGAAGCTTTCTTT. Looking up the rest from reference TRBV7-9 and TRBJ1-1 gives the full variable domain: DTGVSQNPRHKITKRGQNVTFRCDPISEHNRLYWYRQTLGQGPEFLTYFQNEAQLEKSRLLSDRFSAERPKGSFSTLEIQRTEQGDSAMYLCASSLGGPTEAFFGQGTRLTVV.

The chain is built from TRBV15 and TRBJ2-1, with 7 bases fitting TRBD2. After removal of 0 bases from V and 7 bases from J, the junction contained 12 bases not matched to a gene. CDR3 length: 17 residues. Germline V CDR1 and CDR2: LNHNV, YYDKDF (reference sequence). The CDR3 region has the DNA TGTGCCACCAGCAGAGATATTCTGCGGGAGTATGGGAATGAGCAGTTCTTC. Amino acids: CATSRDILREYGNEQFF.

This chain links TRBV28 with TRBJ1-1; 9 bases are a match to TRBD1. Unmatched junction bases numbered 9, after V lost 6 bases and J lost 4 bases. There are 15 residues in the CDR3. Per germline, CDR1 MDHEN and CDR2 SYDVKM. For the CDR3, the DNA is TGTGCCAGCAGATCACCGAACAGGGGGCCCACTGAAGCTTTCTTT. Its protein product is CASRSPNRGPTEAFF.

The chain combines TRBV25-1 with TRBJ2-4; D may be TRBD1 (6 bases). The germline V and J ends were trimmed by 1 base and 9 bases, with 16 bases remaining between them. The germline gives CDR1 MGHDK, CDR2 SYGVNS. This CDR3 comprises 15 residues. CDR3 sequence (DNA): TGTGCCAGCAGTGAATTTGACGGGATAGGGGGCATTCAGTACTTC. It is translated as CASSEFDGIGGIQYF.

The chain couples TRBV11-2 to TRBJ2-7; D perhaps matches TRBD1 (6 bases). CDR3 length: 17 amino acids. The germline V gene encodes CDR1 SGHAT and CDR2 FQNNGV. V dropped 2 bases and J dropped 0 bases, with 17 bases sitting between them. CDR3 region: CASSLTLGGINSYEQYF. As DNA, the CDR3 is TGTGCCAGCAGCTTAACCTTAGGGGGAATTAACTCCTACGAGCAGTACTTC.

The chain uses TRBV30 and TRBJ1-2, with 7 bases identical to TRBD1. This CDR3 has 14 residues. The V gene end was trimmed by 3 bases and the J gene end by 0 bases; junction bases not matched to a gene: 4. The germline V gene encodes CDR1 GTSNPN and CDR2 SVGIG (reference sequence). For the CDR3, the DNA is TGTGCCTGGAGGAACAGGGGCGCTAACTATGGCTACACCTTC. This codes for CAWRNRGANYGYTF.

The chain combines TRBV28 with TRBJ1-2; 9 bases line up with TRBD1. V was pared by 5 bases and J by 5 bases, with 3 bases of the junction left unmatched. This CDR3 contains 13 residues. Germline CDR1 reads MDHEN; CDR2 reads SYDVKM. The chain's CDR3 is CASSGGQGYGYTF. The DNA of the CDR3 is TGTGCCAGCAGTGGTGGACAGGGGTATGGCTACACCTTC.

This clone occurred a few times. CDR3 nucleotide sequence: TGCAGCGTAGATGACAGGGGAACTGAAGCTTTCTTT. It specifies CSVDDRGTEAFF. This chain uses TRBV29-1 with TRBJ1-1; 8 positions agree with TRBD1. V shed 6 bases, J shed 5 bases, and the junction held 5 bases outside the gene matches. The CDR3 length is 12 residues. The germline gives CDR1 SQVTM, CDR2 ANQGSEA.

This clone was seen more than once but under ten times. The chain couples TRBV5-1 to TRBJ2-7, with a tentative D call TRBD1 (6 bases). Germline loops: CDR1 SGHRS, CDR2 YFSETQ. V was trimmed by 0 bases and J by 0 bases, leaving 19 bases between them. CDR3 length: 18 amino acids. The CDR3 DNA sequence: TGCGCCAGCAGCTTGGCGAAGGTACAGGGAATCTCCTCCTACGAGCAGTACTTC. The encoded protein is CASSLAKVQGISSYEQYF.

The count of this clone is one. This chain links TRBV28 with TRBJ1-2, with 8 positions matching TRBD1. Germline V lookup: CDR1 MDHEN, CDR2 SYDVKM. This CDR3 spans 17 amino acids. With 4 bases clipped from V and 4 bases from J, the junction kept 14 bases outside the gene matches. CDR3 DNA: TGTGCCAGCAGTTCCGGACAGGGCTACGGTCTAGGCTATGGCTACACCTTC. Encoded protein: CASSSGQGYGLGYGYTF.

V is TRBV6-5 and J is TRBJ2-7; D is perhaps TRBD2 (5 bases). Germline values: CDR1 MNHEY, CDR2 SVGAGI. The V and J ends lost 4 bases and 1 base respectively, with 11 bases between them. CDR3 length: 14 amino acids. The CDR3 DNA is TGTGCCAGCAGTTGGACTGAGACATCCTACGAGCAGTACTTC. It yields the protein CASSWTETSYEQYF.

The chain joins TRBV30 to TRBJ1-1, with 7 bases fitting TRBD1. CDR1 and CDR2 (germline): GTSNPN, SVGIG (reference sequence). CDR3 length: 14 residues. J gave up 3 bases and V 4 bases, and 8 bases lay outside the gene matches. The chain's CDR3 is CAWIRQGVHTEAFF. Here the CDR3 DNA reads TGTGCCTGGATAAGACAGGGAGTGCACACTGAAGCTTTCTTT.

This rearrangement joins TRBV28 to TRBJ1-2; TRBD1 agrees at 8 bases. Germline CDR1 is MDHEN and CDR2 is SYDVKM. With V trimmed by 4 bases and J by 7 bases, 11 bases remained unmatched. The CDR3 has 15 residues. The CDR3 region has the DNA TGTGCCAGCAGTTATGAAGTCAGGGGGCTCGGTGGCTACACCTTC. Its translation is CASSYEVRGLGGYTF.

This chain joins TRBV18 and TRBJ2-5; D unclear. Germline lookup yields CDR1 KGHSH and CDR2 LQKENI. Trimming left V 5 bases short and J 5 bases short, with 12 bases between. This CDR3 is 13 amino acids long. CDR3 in amino acids: CASSSGVLETQYF. CDR3 bases: TGTGCCAGCTCATCGGGTGTGTTGGAGACCCAGTACTTC.

The J gene is TRBJ2-5, the V gene TRBV10-3, with D perhaps TRBD2 (6 bases). The germline CDR1 and CDR2 sequences are ENHRY and SYGVKD. The CDR3 covers 14 residues. V was shortened by 6 bases and J by 2 bases, with 13 bases between the two germline ends. CDR3: CAISNPRGQETQYF. The CDR3, as DNA: TGTGCCATCAGCAACCCCCGGGGGCAAGAGACCCAGTACTTC.

The chain employs TRBV25-1 and TRBJ1-3, with D tentatively TRBD1 (5 bases). The ends were cut back, 3 bases at V and 11 bases at J, with 14 bases in the middle. This CDR3 spans 13 amino acids. Germline V gene sequence: CDR1 MGHDK, CDR2 SYGVNS. CDR3 sequence: CASSEAPARAIYF. The DNA for the CDR3 is TGTGCCAGCAGTGAGGCCCCGGCCAGGGCCATATATTTT.

The CDR3 loop reads CASSLDSQNYGYTF. In DNA, the CDR3 is TGTGCCAGCAGCTTAGACAGTCAAAACTATGGCTACACCTTC. The chain is built from TRBV7-9 and TRBJ1-2; unclear D gene. CDR3 size: 14 residues. V was cut by 1 base and J by 2 bases, with 8 bases left in between. Germline CDR1 and CDR2: SEHNR and FQNEAQ (reference sequence).

The V call is TRBV6-1, the J call TRBJ2-2; 7 bases are shared with TRBD1. This CDR3 comprises 13 residues. The V segment lost 4 bases and the J segment 4 bases; nucleotides outside the gene matches: 0. Germline V gene data show CDR1 as MNHNS and CDR2 as SASEGT. The CDR3 spells CASSGQGTGELFF. CDR3 nucleotides: TGTGCCAGCAGTGGACAGGGCACCGGGGAGCTGTTTTTT.

The rearrangement links TRBV11-2 to TRBJ1-2; D uncertain. Trimming pared 0 bases from V and 7 bases from J, leaving 9 bases between. Germline V lookup: CDR1 SGHAT, CDR2 FQNNGV. This CDR3 is built from 13 residues. CDR3 region: CASSLDLVFGYTF. For the CDR3, the DNA is TGTGCCAGCAGCTTAGATCTCGTTTTTGGCTACACCTTC.

This clone was picked up one time. The chain recombines TRBV30 with TRBJ2-5; the D gene is possibly TRBD2 (7 bases). The DNA end is a closer match to TRBJ2-7, so the J assignment may be wrong. Germline CDR1 reads GTSNPN; CDR2 reads SVGIG (reference sequence). The CDR3 contains 16 residues. The CDR3 DNA reads as TGTGCCTGGGTGGCGTCGGGGGGCTTACCCCCCTACGAGCAGTACTTC. Protein product: CAWVASGGLPPYEQYF.

The chain links TRBV29-1 to TRBJ2-1; a weak D match, TRBD2 (6 bases). This CDR3 region has 16 residues. Trimming took 0 bases from V and 0 from J, leaving 12 bases between them. CDR1 is SQVTM and CDR2 is ANQGSEA in the germline V gene. DNA for the CDR3: TGCAGCGTTGAAGAGGGAGGTCGAAGCTCCTACAATGAGCAGTTCTTC. It yields the protein CSVEEGGRSSYNEQFF.